A selection of T cell receptor beta chains follows, all from one sample in a study of human T cells and chemical hapten exposure. TCRdb independently ran MiXCR on the RACE reads; one entry per CDR3 protein. Of fewer than 300,000 distinct CDR3 sequences detected, more than 6.5% appear once; the ten largest clones hold 2.3%. Here the sequenced sample was whole blood, taken in connection with sensitization to the hapten diphenylcyclopropenone (DPC). Source of these receptors: a middle-aged woman with alopecia areata. Some clones in this sample may be carry-over from other donors' samples. Both conserved end residues are part of each CDR3. Fields, in order: V gene, D gene, clone size, J gene, CDR3 protein, CDR3 DNA. A D gene is named only where the DNA matches it firmly. For some rows the clone size is stated as once, few or many, or as a class when expanded; others skip it.

V: TRBV4-1
D: -
size: few
J: TRBJ2-7
CDR3: CASSQDAGTGAYEQYF
DNA: TGCGCCAGCAGCCAGGACGCCGGGACTGGGGCCTACGAGCAGTACTTC

V: TRBV28
D: -
size: -
J: TRBJ1-1
CDR3: CASSLYSPGHPEAFF
DNA: TGTGCCAGCAGTTTATATTCTCCGGGACACCCTGAAGCTTTCTTT

V: TRBV5-1
D: TRBD1
size: few
J: TRBJ1-2
CDR3: CASSLDRGDYGYTF
DNA: TGCGCCAGCAGCTTGGACAGGGGTGACTATGGCTACACCTTC

V: TRBV20-1
D: TRBD2
size: -
J: TRBJ2-7
CDR3: CSVGGIAYEQYF
DNA: TGCAGTGTCGGGGGGATCGCCTACGAGCAGTACTTC

V: TRBV12-3/TRBV12-4
D: -
size: -
J: TRBJ2-3
CDR3: CASRTRGLAPDTQYF
DNA: TGTGCCAGCAGGACCAGGGGTTTGGCACCAGATACGCAGTATTTT

V: TRBV9
D: TRBD2
size: few
J: TRBJ2-7
CDR3: CASSPLAETYEQYF
DNA: TGTGCCAGCAGCCCGCTAGCGGAGACCTACGAGCAGTACTTC

V: TRBV27
D: -
size: -
J: TRBJ2-7
CDR3: CASSPRPFYEQYF
DNA: TGTGCCAGCAGCCCCCGCCCGTTCTACGAGCAGTACTTC

V: TRBV5-5
D: -
size: many
J: TRBJ1-1
CDR3: CASTSTDVNTEAFF
DNA: TGTGCCAGCACCTCGACAGATGTTAACACTGAAGCTTTCTTT

V: TRBV4-1
D: -
size: many
J: TRBJ2-7
CDR3: CASSQESAKSYEQYF
DNA: TGCGCCAGCAGCCAAGAGTCAGCGAAGTCCTACGAGCAGTACTTC

V: TRBV7-9
D: -
size: -
J: TRBJ2-1
CDR3: CASSSGQSGSSYNEQFF
DNA: TGTGCCAGCAGCTCCGGACAGAGCGGAAGCTCCTACAATGAGCAGTTCTTC

V: TRBV20-1
D: -
size: -
J: TRBJ1-1
CDR3: CSAAPSGEAFF
DNA: TGCAGTGCAGCACCTTCAGGTGAAGCTTTCTTT

V: TRBV7-6
D: -
size: -
J: TRBJ2-1
CDR3: CASSLGGRRTYNEQFF
DNA: TGTGCCAGCAGCTTAGGAGGCAGGAGAACCTACAATGAGCAGTTCTTC

V: TRBV28
D: TRBD1
size: many
J: TRBJ1-4
CDR3: CASSSTGTGVKLFF
DNA: TGTGCCAGCAGTTCAACCGGGACAGGGGTAAAACTGTTTTTT

V: TRBV5-1
D: -
size: few
J: TRBJ1-2
CDR3: CASSFFGGTNYGYTF
DNA: TGCGCCAGCAGCTTCTTTGGGGGCACAAACTATGGCTACACCTTC

V: TRBV6-5
D: TRBD1
size: many
J: TRBJ1-2
CDR3: CASRKGQGPFYGYTF
DNA: TGTGCCAGCAGAAAGGGACAGGGACCTTTCTATGGCTACACCTTC

V: TRBV27
D: TRBD1
size: few
J: TRBJ1-5
CDR3: CASRGIQGARLTPQHF
DNA: TGTGCCAGCAGGGGGATTCAGGGGGCTCGTCTGACGCCCCAGCATTTT

V: TRBV10-3
D: -
size: few
J: TRBJ2-3
CDR3: CAISDSGDTQYF
DNA: TGTGCCATCAGTGATTCGGGGGATACGCAGTATTTT

V: TRBV6-2/TRBV6-3
D: TRBD2
size: -
J: TRBJ2-3
CDR3: CASRYAGGTTDTQYF
DNA: TGTGCCAGCCGCTACGCGGGAGGGACCACAGATACGCAGTATTTT

V: TRBV27
D: TRBD1
size: -
J: TRBJ2-2
CDR3: CASSPSGTADTGELFF
DNA: TGTGCCAGCAGCCCTTCCGGGACAGCCGACACCGGGGAGCTGTTTTTT

V: TRBV28
D: TRBD1
size: -
J: TRBJ2-7
CDR3: CASSLSDRAYEQYF
DNA: TGTGCCAGCAGTTTGTCGGACAGGGCCTACGAGCAGTACTTC

V: TRBV20-1
D: -
size: -
J: TRBJ1-1
CDR3: CSARGGNTEAFF
DNA: TGCAGTGCTAGAGGCGGGAACACTGAAGCTTTCTTT

V: TRBV12-3/TRBV12-4
D: TRBD2
size: once
J: TRBJ2-1
CDR3: CASSFSSGRSSYNEQFF
DNA: TGTGCCAGCAGTTTCTCCAGCGGGAGGAGCTCCTACAATGAGCAGTTCTTC

V: TRBV5-1
D: TRBD2
size: many
J: TRBJ2-4
CDR3: CASSFLAGMGIDIQYF
DNA: TGCGCCAGCAGCTTCCTAGCGGGGATGGGGATAGACATTCAGTACTTC

V: TRBV20-1
D: TRBD1
size: -
J: TRBJ1-5
CDR3: CSALGQTHSNQPQHF
DNA: TGCAGTGCCCTGGGACAGACACATAGCAATCAGCCCCAGCATTTT

V: TRBV29-1
D: -
size: many
J: TRBJ2-7
CDR3: CSVKEGGGQYF
DNA: TGCAGCGTCAAAGAGGGTGGTGGGCAGTACTTC

V: TRBV5-1
D: -
size: -
J: TRBJ2-1
CDR3: CASSVQGLDNEQFF
DNA: TGCGCCAGCAGCGTACAGGGTCTGGACAATGAGCAGTTCTTC

V: TRBV7-2
D: -
size: few
J: TRBJ1-3
CDR3: CASSLPGLSGNTIYF
DNA: TGTGCCAGCAGCTTACCAGGGCTCTCTGGAAACACCATATATTTT

V: TRBV7-9
D: -
size: few
J: TRBJ2-1
CDR3: CASSSPNMGVEASEQFF
DNA: TGTGCCAGCAGCTCCCCCAACATGGGAGTGGAAGCTAGTGAGCAGTTCTTC

V: TRBV28
D: -
size: many
J: TRBJ1-1
CDR3: CASSPRGRTEAFF
DNA: TGTGCCAGCAGCCCAAGGGGTAGGACTGAAGCTTTCTTT

V: TRBV4-1
D: -
size: -
J: TRBJ2-7
CDR3: CASSQQLGETYEQYF
DNA: TGCGCCAGCAGCCAACAACTGGGTGAAACTTACGAGCAGTACTTC